Below, 21 T cell receptor beta chains from the same sample are listed, as sequenced in a study of T cells in Graves' hyperthyroidism and ophthalmopathy. The investigators amplified TCR beta CDR3 regions from RNA transcripts. HTBI primers drove first-round RT-PCR of the TCR CDR3. TCRdb re-called the multiplex PCR reads with MiXCR, one entry per CDR3 protein. The table includes about 840,000 distinct CDR3 sequences, 38% detected once. Sequenced sample: blood. The receptors shown here come from a young man with Graves' hyperthyroidism.

V gene TRBV2 combines with J gene TRBJ1-1; perhaps TRBD1 as D (5 bases). From germline, CDR1 is SNHLY and CDR2 FYNNEI. The CDR3 extends over 14 amino acids. V was pared by 10 bases and J by 5 bases, with 20 bases between. CDR3 bases: TGTGCCACCACGCCGGGGCCCGGGTTAACTGAAGCTTTCTTT. Its protein product is CATTPGPGLTEAFF.

The chain combines TRBV7-2 with TRBJ1-1, with a possible D match to TRBD1 (5 bases). Trimming took off 5 bases at V and 4 bases at J, with 20 bases between the two ends. Germline values: CDR1 SGHTA, CDR2 FQGNSA. The CDR3 is 16 residues long. CDR3 amino acids: CASSLGGLRGGTEAFF. Here the CDR3 DNA reads TGTGCCAGCAGCCTCGGCGGCTTGAGGGGAGGCACTGAAGCTTTCTTT.

This clonotype has more than one count but fewer than ten. This chain uses TRBV7-9 with TRBJ1-1; 9 nucleotides agree with TRBD1. Germline V gene sequence: CDR1 SEHNR, CDR2 FQNEAQ (reference sequence). The junction had 6 bases not matched to a gene; V was cut back by 5 bases and J by 5 bases. The length of the CDR3 is 14 residues. The CDR3 DNA reads TGTGCCAGCAGCACGACAGGGGGGTGGACTGAAGCTTTCTTT. The encoded protein is CASSTTGGWTEAFF.

This clonotype has only one observation. The chain couples TRBV4-1 to TRBJ2-5; 11 bases match TRBD2. This CDR3 comprises 18 residues. V lost 0 bases, J lost 5 bases, and 11 bases stayed unmatched. The germline V gene encodes CDR1 MGHRA and CDR2 YSYEKL. CDR3 loop: CASSQELLAGAGGETQYF. The CDR3 DNA follows: TGCGCCAGCAGCCAAGAGTTACTAGCGGGGGCGGGAGGGGAGACCCAGTACTTC.

The J gene is TRBJ1-1, the V gene TRBV29-1, with D perhaps TRBD1 (5 bases). The CDR3 is 11 amino acids. V lost 8 bases and J lost 8, with 15 bases in between. CDR1 is SQVTM and CDR2 is ANQGSEA in the germline V gene. CDR3 DNA: TGCAGCCCACAGGAGAGTCCCGAAGCTTTCTTT. Translating it yields CSPQESPEAFF.

V usage is TRBV2 and J usage is TRBJ1-6, with a possible D match to TRBD1 (6 bases). The CDR3 extends over 14 amino acids. V lost 7 bases and J lost 8, with 15 bases in between. Germline CDR1 is SNHLY and CDR2 is FYNNEI. The CDR3 sequence: CASIPGQRHSPLHF. In nucleotides, the CDR3 is TGTGCCAGCATCCCAGGACAGCGGCATTCACCCCTCCACTTT.

The genes are TRBV2 and TRBJ2-7, with 7 bases identical to TRBD2. Germline V gene data show CDR1 as SNHLY and CDR2 as FYNNEI. Trimming at V came to 5 bases and at J to 6 bases, leaving 10 bases not matched to a gene. This CDR3 has 14 amino acids. Written as DNA, the CDR3 is TGTGCCAGCAGTCCTGATGGGGGGGAAATCGAGCAGTACTTC. It translates to CASSPDGGEIEQYF. Drawing the rest from reference TRBV2 and TRBJ2-7, the complete variable domain is EPEVTQTPSHQVTQMGQEVILRCVPISNHLYFYWYRQILGQKVEFLVSFYNNEISEKSEIFDDQFSVERPDGSNFTLKIRSTKLEDSAMYFCASSPDGGEIEQYFGPGTRLTVT.

The CDR3 loop is CASSVGGTSNYGYTF. The DNA for the CDR3 is TGTGCCAGCAGCGTTGGAGGGACATCTAACTATGGCTACACCTTC. The chain joins TRBV9 to TRBJ1-2; possibly TRBD1 for D (6 bases). The CDR3 covers 15 residues. Germline V gene sequence: CDR1 SGDLS, CDR2 YYNGEE. The V end lost 2 bases, the J end lost 0 bases, and 11 bases lay between the germline ends.

The chain carries TRBV9 and TRBJ2-6, with 7 bases matching TRBD1. Germline lookup yields CDR1 SGDLS and CDR2 YYNGEE. This CDR3 region has 17 residues. The J segment lost 0 bases and the V segment lost 7 bases, leaving 10 bases of the junction unmatched. CDR3 nucleotides: TGTGCCAGCGCCCCCGGGACAGAATTCTCTGGGGCCAACGTCCTGACTTTC. Residues: CASAPGTEFSGANVLTF.

The sample holds many counts of this clonotype. This sequence joins TRBV29-1 and TRBJ1-3; a possible D gene is TRBD1 (6 bases). CDR3 size: 14 residues. The germline V gene encodes CDR1 SQVTM and CDR2 ANQGSEA. V was cut by 2 bases and J by 1 base, with 9 bases left in between. The CDR3 DNA sequence: TGCAGCGTTGAAATAGGGGGATCTGGAAACACCATATATTTT. Amino acid sequence: CSVEIGGSGNTIYF.

The chain employs TRBV20-1 and TRBJ1-5; D possibly corresponds to TRBD1 (6 bases). Trimming took 1 base from V and 3 from J, leaving 13 bases between them. Germline values: CDR1 DFQATT, CDR2 SNEGSKA (reference sequence). This CDR3 is 15 amino acids long. CDR3 nucleotides: TGCAGTGCTAGAGGGGGGCAGGTGGCCAATCAGCCCCAGCATTTT. This translates into CSARGGQVANQPQHF.

The V gene is TRBV5-1, the J gene TRBJ2-5; possibly TRBD1 or TRBD2 for D (6 bases each). The CDR3 runs 16 residues. Trimming cost V 6 bases and J 0 bases, with 18 bases left between them. Germline values: CDR1 SGHRS, CDR2 YFSETQ. In DNA, the CDR3 is TGCGCCAGCACCGGAGGGGGTTTTACCAACCAAGAGACCCAGTACTTC. Its translation: CASTGGGFTNQETQYF. Complete variable domain (other parts from reference TRBV5-1 and TRBJ2-5): KAGVTQTPRYLIKTRGQQVTLSCSPISGHRSVSWYQQTPGQGLQFLFEYFSETQRNKGNFPGRFSGRQFSNSRSEMNVSTLELGDSALYLCASTGGGFTNQETQYFGPGTRLLVL.

This clonotype was counted many times. CDR3 in amino acids: CASSLAMGPGNTIYF. CDR3 coding DNA: TGTGCCAGCAGCTTAGCGATGGGGCCTGGAAACACCATATATTTT. This chain links TRBV7-9 with TRBJ1-3; possibly TRBD1 for D (5 bases). Looked up from germline, CDR1 is SEHNR and CDR2 is FQNEAQ (reference sequence). The CDR3 sequence is 15 residues long. Deletions cut 0 bases from V and 2 bases from J, with 8 bases between.

This clonotype was detected ten times or more. The V call is TRBV9, the J call TRBJ1-5, with D possibly TRBD1 on 6 matching bases. CDR3 size: 12 residues. V was clipped by 8 bases and J by 9 bases, with 15 bases between them. Germline lookup yields CDR1 SGDLS and CDR2 YYNGEE. CDR3 residues: CARLGGGWPQHF. The CDR3 DNA reads TGTGCCAGGCTAGGGGGGGGCTGGCCCCAGCATTTT.

As regards this clonotype: Without the conserved terminal phenylalanine or tryptophan, this CDR3 likely stems from a read error. No DNA is shown, since the ends of the CDR3 on it are uncertain; the CDR3 is the one TCRdb lists. The J gene is TRBJ2-5, the V gene TRBV20-1. The CDR3 comprises 10 residues, both ends counted. The germline V gene has CDR1 DFQATT and CDR2 SNEGSKA (reference sequence). The CDR3 is CSAIDDPSSY.

This chain connects TRBV6-1 to TRBJ2-7; no firm D call. This CDR3 has 12 amino acids. Trimming pared 3 bases from V and 6 bases from J, leaving 9 bases between. The V gene's germline CDR1 is MNHNS and CDR2 SASEGT. CDR3 sequence (DNA): TGTGCCAGCAGTGATAGTTCGGGCGAGCAGTACTTC. Its translation: CASSDSSGEQYF.

This clonotype was counted many times. The chain carries TRBV5-1 and TRBJ1-5; D call uncertain. V was trimmed by 5 bases and J by 5 bases, leaving 11 bases between them. The CDR3 consists of 13 residues. Per the germline V gene, CDR1 is SGHRS and CDR2 is YFSETQ. This chain's CDR3 is CASSSDGDQPQHF. CDR3 bases: TGCGCCAGCAGTTCCGATGGAGATCAGCCCCAGCATTTT.

This clonotype has at least ten counts. The J gene is TRBJ2-7, the V gene TRBV7-6; D may be TRBD1 or TRBD2 (7 bases each). Germline V gene lookup returns CDR1 SGHVS and CDR2 FNYEAQ. The CDR3 is 14 residues long. Trimming stripped 4 bases from V and 3 bases from J, with 13 bases between. As DNA, the CDR3 is TGTGCCAGCAGCTCAAGCGGGGACAGCTACGAGCAGTACTTC. Translated: CASSSSGDSYEQYF.

This clonotype was seen repeatedly, ten times or more. V and J are TRBV13 and TRBJ1-4; D not resolved. Germline V lookup: CDR1 PRHDT, CDR2 FYEKMQ (reference sequence). The V gene lost 1 base and the J gene lost 10 bases, with 10 bases spanning the gap. This CDR3 is 13 amino acids long. CDR3 in amino acids: CASSLASTGKLFF. CDR3 nucleotide sequence: TGTGCCAGCAGCTTAGCCTCGACCGGAAAACTGTTTTTT.

The chain couples TRBV25-1 to TRBJ1-6, with D uncertain. The ends were cut back, 8 bases at V and 6 bases at J, with 20 bases in the middle. Germline values: CDR1 MGHDK, CDR2 SYGVNS. The CDR3 totals 16 residues. The CDR3 DNA reads as TGTGCCAGCCCTCGCCGGGTAGGCGTCGGTAATTCACCCCTCCACTTT. Amino acids: CASPRRVGVGNSPLHF.

In its sample, this clonotype was seen many times. The rearrangement joins TRBV10-3 to TRBJ1-1; D gene ambiguous. Looked up from germline, CDR1 is ENHRY and CDR2 is SYGVKD. The CDR3 loop spans 16 amino acids. V was clipped by 0 bases and J by 6 bases, with 17 bases between them. DNA for the CDR3: TGTGCCATCAGTGAGTCAGGCGAGGGAGTAGTCCCTGAAGCTTTCTTT. Amino acid sequence: CAISESGEGVVPEAFF.